A single sample is the source of the 30 T cell receptor beta chains below, sequenced in a study of Tregs in tolerant kidney transplant recipients. Produced via immunoSEQ multiplex PCR; TCRdb's table is partial and in-frame only. This repertoire shows 100,000 to 130,000 clones, nearly 90% found once; its top ten account for 0.34%. Sequenced here: CD4+ T cells from blood, sampled before the transplant. The receptor set was obtained from a human donor who received a combined kidney and bone marrow transplant.

The chain carries TRBV5-1 and TRBJ2-7, with a possible D match to TRBD2 (6 bases). Germline CDR1 is SGHRS and CDR2 is YFSETQ. V lost 1 base and J lost 2, with 16 bases in between. This CDR3 spans 16 amino acids. The CDR3 region is CASSLSGGGSTYEQYF. CDR3 sequence (DNA): TGCGCCAGCAGCTTGTCTGGGGGAGGTTCGACCTACGAGCAGTACTTC.

The V gene is TRBV15, the J gene TRBJ1-4; unclear D gene. CDR3 length: 13 residues. The V end was cut by 8 bases, the J end by 8 bases, with 15 bases between. From germline, CDR1 is LNHNV and CDR2 YYDKDF (reference sequence). The CDR3 DNA follows: TGTGCCACCGGAGGACTTCTGAGAGAAAAACTGTTTTTT. The encoded protein is CATGGLLREKLFF. Combining the CDR3 with reference TRBV15 and TRBJ1-4 gives the whole variable domain DAMVIQNPRYQVTQFGKPVTLSCSQTLNHNVMYWYQQKSSQAPKLLFHYYDKDFNNEADTPDNFQSRRPNTSFCFLDIRSPGLGDTAMYLCATGGLLREKLFFGSGTQLSVL.

The chain employs TRBV7-6 and TRBJ2-1; no clear D gene. The CDR3 loop spans 15 amino acids. The V end lost 4 bases, the J end lost 0 bases, and 10 bases lay between the germline ends. Germline loops: CDR1 SGHVS, CDR2 FNYEAQ. In DNA form, the CDR3 reads TGTGCCAGCAGCTCCCAGACGGGCTCCTACAATGAGCAGTTCTTC. Translation gives CASSSQTGSYNEQFF.

The chain is built from TRBV6-5 and TRBJ2-2, with D unclear. Trimming cost V 6 bases and J 7 bases, with 12 bases left between them. CDR3 length: 13 amino acids. Germline CDR1 and CDR2: MNHEY and SVGAGI. Here the CDR3 DNA reads TGTGCCAGCAGGGAGAGATCGGGCGGGGAGCTGTTTTTT. Translated, it gives CASRERSGGELFF.

The V call is TRBV13, the J call TRBJ1-2; D is unresolved. V lost 0 bases and J lost 7, with 6 bases in between. Germline loops: CDR1 PRHDT, CDR2 FYEKMQ (reference sequence). The CDR3 runs to 12 residues. The CDR3 nucleotides are TGTGCCAGCAGCTTAGGGCCCGGTGGCTACACCTTC. This sequence encodes CASSLGPGGYTF.

V and J are TRBV7-2 and TRBJ2-7; no definite D call. V was shortened by 5 bases and J by 0 bases, with 5 bases between the two germline ends. In germline, CDR1 is SGHTA, CDR2 FQGNSA. The CDR3 is made up of 12 amino acids. CDR3 nucleotides: TGTGCCAGCAGCGTATACTCCTACGAGCAGTACTTC. It encodes CASSVYSYEQYF.

This rearrangement joins TRBV10-2 to TRBJ1-2, with D maybe TRBD1 (5 bases). With 2 bases removed from V and 2 bases from J, the gap between germline ends came to 6 bases. Germline V gene data show CDR1 as WSHSY and CDR2 as SAAADI. The CDR3 spans 13 residues. Here the CDR3 DNA reads TGCGCCAGCAGTGAGCAGGGAAACTATGGCTACACCTTC. It encodes CASSEQGNYGYTF.

This chain links TRBV5-1 with TRBJ1-1, with a possible D match to TRBD1 (6 bases). Between the trimmed V and J ends, which lost 0 bases and 5 bases, there was a span of 11 bases. Germline assignment: CDR1 SGHRS and CDR2 YFSETQ. The CDR3 loop spans 14 amino acids. For the CDR3, the DNA is TGCGCCAGCAGCTTGGCAGGGGAGGGGACTGAAGCTTTCTTT. This sequence encodes CASSLAGEGTEAFF.

V gene TRBV28 combines with J gene TRBJ2-7; 10 bases are shared with TRBD2. The CDR3 has 16 amino acids. V was clipped by 4 bases and J by 3 bases; unmatched bases: 9. The germline gives CDR1 MDHEN, CDR2 SYDVKM. In nucleotides, the CDR3 is TGTGCCAGCAGTTCTACTAGCGGGAAGAGACTCTACGAGCAGTACTTC. The encoded protein is CASSSTSGKRLYEQYF.

V is TRBV11-2 and J is TRBJ2-5, with D hard to call. CDR3 length: 14 residues. Germline-derived CDR1 and CDR2 are SGHAT and FQNNGV. V lost 5 bases, J lost 6 bases, and 16 bases lay in between. The CDR3 DNA sequence: TGTGCCAGCAGCCCACGCTCTAGTGGAAAGACCCAGTACTTC. Translated: CASSPRSSGKTQYF.

The chain links TRBV6-1 to TRBJ2-3; no clear D. The CDR3 length is 13 residues. With 4 bases removed from V and 0 bases from J, the gap between germline ends came to 5 bases. Germline values: CDR1 MNHNS, CDR2 SASEGT. The CDR3 loop reads CASSGPSTDTQYF. The DNA for the CDR3 is TGTGCCAGCAGTGGGCCTAGCACAGATACGCAGTATTTT.

This rearrangement joins TRBV2 to TRBJ2-1; the match to TRBD2 covers 8 bases. V dropped 4 bases and J dropped 2; count of bases not matched to a gene: 7. CDR1 and CDR2 (germline): SNHLY, FYNNEI. The CDR3 sequence is 16 residues long. CDR3 in amino acids: CASSVSLAVTYNEQFF. The CDR3 DNA follows: TGTGCCAGCAGTGTTTCACTAGCGGTTACCTACAATGAGCAGTTCTTC.

V usage is TRBV7-2 and J usage is TRBJ2-5, with TRBD1 as a possible D gene (6 bases). The germline CDR1 and CDR2 sequences are SGHTA and FQGNSA. The CDR3 totals 15 residues. V lost 0 bases to trimming and J lost 6 bases, with 14 bases between them. The CDR3, as DNA: TGTGCCAGCAGCTTAGCAGATACAGGGTTACAGACCCAGTACTTC. Encoded protein: CASSLADTGLQTQYF.

The chain combines TRBV5-6 with TRBJ2-7; possible D gene TRBD2, 6 bases. The germline gives CDR1 SGHDT, CDR2 YYEEEE. This CDR3 comprises 12 residues. The V and J ends lost 4 bases and 2 bases respectively, with 7 bases between them. The CDR3 nucleotides are TGTGCCAGCAGCGGGGAGGCCTACGAGCAGTACTTC. It specifies CASSGEAYEQYF.

This clone showed up just once. The rearrangement joins TRBV30 to TRBJ2-3; D perhaps matches TRBD1 (5 bases). This CDR3 contains 14 residues. Trimming left V 0 bases short and J 3 bases short, with 10 bases between. CDR1 GTSNPN and CDR2 SVGIG come from the germline V gene (reference sequence). As DNA, the CDR3 is TGTGCCTGGAGTGTACCAGGGCTGACAGATACGCAGTATTTT. It yields the protein CAWSVPGLTDTQYF.

The CDR3 nucleotides read TGTGCCAGCAGCTTGGACAGGCTCACTGAAGCTTTCTTT. This sequence encodes CASSLDRLTEAFF. The chain links TRBV7-2 to TRBJ1-1; 7 nucleotides align to TRBD1. With 3 bases clipped from V and 4 bases from J, the junction kept 2 bases outside the gene matches. Germline-derived CDR1 and CDR2 are SGHTA and FQGNSA. CDR3 length: 13 residues.

V and J are TRBV6-5 and TRBJ2-3, with 12 bases matching TRBD1. V shed 6 bases and J 8 bases; nucleotides not matched to a gene: 9. The CDR3 has 15 residues. Germline V CDR1 and CDR2: MNHEY, SVGAGI. The CDR3 spells CASSPGTGGRVTQYF. Here the CDR3 DNA reads TGTGCCAGCAGCCCCGGGACAGGGGGCAGGGTTACGCAGTATTTT.

The chain couples TRBV6-5 to TRBJ1-5; D gene ambiguous. Germline CDR1 MNHEY, CDR2 SVGAGI. There are 12 residues in the CDR3. Trimming took 8 bases from V and 6 from J, leaving 11 bases between them. CDR3 amino acids: CASGSGGQPQHF. The CDR3 bases are TGTGCCAGCGGCTCGGGTGGTCAGCCCCAGCATTTT.

This clone has just a few counts. The chain carries TRBV10-1 and TRBJ2-7; 8 bases align to TRBD1. The J segment lost 6 bases and the V segment lost 3 bases, leaving 7 bases of the junction unmatched. Germline V gives CDR1 WNHNN, CDR2 SYGVQD (reference sequence). This CDR3 is built from 14 residues. The CDR3 spells CASSDGGTGREQYF. The CDR3 nucleotides are TGCGCCAGCAGTGATGGTGGGACAGGACGCGAGCAGTACTTC.

The rearrangement links TRBV5-5 to TRBJ2-1; 10 bases match TRBD1. The J segment lost 7 bases and the V segment lost 4 bases, leaving 11 bases of the junction unmatched. CDR3 length: 16 residues. The germline gives CDR1 SGHKS, CDR2 YYEKEE (reference sequence). In DNA, the CDR3 is TGTGCCAGCAGCCGCAATCCGGGACAGGGGAGGAATGAGCAGTTCTTC. Translated, it gives CASSRNPGQGRNEQFF.

Here the CDR3 reads CAISGRGQGETQYF. CDR3 DNA: TGTGCCATCAGTGGAAGGGGTCAGGGGGAGACCCAGTACTTC. This sequence joins TRBV10-3 and TRBJ2-5, with D tentatively TRBD1 (6 bases). This CDR3 region has 14 residues. Germline CDR1 reads ENHRY; CDR2 reads SYGVKD. Trimming pared 4 bases from V and 5 bases from J, leaving 14 bases between.

V gene TRBV7-2 combines with J gene TRBJ1-2; 7 positions match TRBD1. Germline V CDR1 and CDR2: SGHTA, FQGNSA. The CDR3 is 13 amino acids. V lost 11 bases, J lost 5 bases, and 11 bases stayed unmatched. The CDR3 DNA is TGTGCCGTAGCCCGGGACAGTGCATATGGCTACACCTTC. As protein: CAVARDSAYGYTF.

The table lists this clone with a count of one. The chain is built from TRBV19 and TRBJ2-2, with D perhaps matching TRBD1 (6 bases). V was clipped by 3 bases and J by 2 bases, with 10 bases between them. The CDR3 totals 15 residues. The germline gives CDR1 LNHDA, CDR2 SQIVND (reference sequence). DNA for the CDR3: TGTGCCAGTAGTATTCGGACAGTTAACACCGGGGAGCTGTTTTTT. Translated: CASSIRTVNTGELFF.

This clone has only one observation. V and J are TRBV5-1 and TRBJ2-1; D remains ambiguous. The CDR3 extends over 15 amino acids. The V end lost 0 bases, the J end lost 3 bases, and 10 bases lay between the germline ends. The V gene's germline CDR1 is SGHRS and CDR2 YFSETQ. In DNA form, the CDR3 reads TGCGCCAGCAGCTTGGGTCTAGTAGTCTACAATGAGCAGTTCTTC. Its protein product is CASSLGLVVYNEQFF.

The chain couples TRBV12-5 to TRBJ2-2, with D maybe TRBD2 (5 bases). Germline V lookup: CDR1 LGHNT, CDR2 FRNRAP. The CDR3 is made up of 13 amino acids. Trimming shortened V by 6 bases and J by 8 bases, and 13 bases separated the two germline ends. CDR3 sequence reads: CASGLNSEGELFF. The CDR3 DNA sequence: TGTGCTAGTGGCCTGAATAGCGAGGGGGAGCTGTTTTTT. The complete variable domain, with remaining parts taken from reference TRBV12-5 and TRBJ2-2, reads DARVTQTPRHKVTEMGQEVTMRCQPILGHNTVFWYRQTMMQGLELLAYFRNRAPLDDSGMPKDRFSAEMPDATLATLKIQPSEPRDSAVYFCASGLNSEGELFFGEGSRLTVL.

The chain has TRBV11-3 and TRBJ2-3; perhaps TRBD2 as D (6 bases). Germline V gene sequence: CDR1 SGHNT, CDR2 YENEEA. V lost 3 bases to trimming and J lost 5 bases, with 15 bases between them. This CDR3 is 15 amino acids long. In nucleotides, the CDR3 is TGTGCCAGCAGCTTGGGGGGACTTGGTGGAGATACGCAGTATTTT. Encoded protein: CASSLGGLGGDTQYF.

The J gene is TRBJ2-7, the V gene TRBV28; 10 positions agree with TRBD1. The CDR3 has 15 residues. Per germline, CDR1 MDHEN and CDR2 SYDVKM. Trimming cost V 4 bases and J 2 bases; bases outside gene matches: 5. DNA of the CDR3: TGTGCCAGCAGTTCCGGACAGGGGGTACCCTACGAGCAGTACTTC. As protein: CASSSGQGVPYEQYF.

This clone was seen a handful of times. The rearrangement joins TRBV2 to TRBJ2-3; D is perhaps TRBD1 (5 bases). The germline V gene encodes CDR1 SNHLY and CDR2 FYNNEI. V lost 1 base and J lost 5, with 7 bases in between. There are 13 residues in the CDR3. CDR3 bases: TGTGCCAGCAGTGAAGGAACAGGAGATACGCAGTATTTT. The encoded protein is CASSEGTGDTQYF.

This clone was counted once. This rearrangement joins TRBV29-1 to TRBJ2-4; D is possibly TRBD2 (5 bases). The CDR3 runs to 16 residues. Trimming left V 5 bases short and J 3 bases short, with 20 bases between. The germline gives CDR1 SQVTM, CDR2 ANQGSEA. The CDR3 DNA reads as TGCAGCGTTCCGATGCGGGTGCCCTTTTTCAAAAACATTCAGTACTTC. Amino acids: CSVPMRVPFFKNIQYF.

The CDR3 DNA reads as TGTGCCACGTCCGGCAGGGGGACTGAAGCTTTCTTT. Its protein is CATSGRGTEAFF. This chain connects TRBV2 to TRBJ1-1; 7 nucleotides match TRBD1. The CDR3 consists of 12 residues. Germline V lookup: CDR1 SNHLY, CDR2 FYNNEI. V trimming: 10 bases; J trimming: 5 bases; junction bases outside the gene matches: 7.